These 30 T cell receptor beta chains originate from one sample sequenced in a study of blood T cell repertoires in COVID-19. The repertoire was sequenced with immunoSEQ multiplex PCR; TCRdb's copy has only in-frame clones and lacks some. The data show 52,000 or so clones, with around 86% seen just once and 28% held by the top ten. Specimen: peripheral blood. These receptors all stem from a human donor in a cohort sampled during active COVID-19.

J is TRBJ2-7 and V is TRBV29-1; 11 bases match TRBD1. The CDR3 runs to 16 residues. Trimming removed 6 bases from V and 0 bases from J; junction bases left unmatched: 10. The germline gives CDR1 SQVTM, CDR2 ANQGSEA. The CDR3 loop reads CSVARTGGRSSYEQYF. DNA of the CDR3: TGCAGCGTGGCAAGGACAGGGGGCAGGAGCTCCTACGAGCAGTACTTC.

The gene calls are TRBV19 and TRBJ1-5, with 7 bases matching TRBD1. V was pared by 3 bases and J by 2 bases, with 7 bases of the junction left unmatched. The CDR3 has 16 amino acids. The germline V gene encodes CDR1 LNHDA and CDR2 SQIVND (reference sequence). CDR3 protein: CASSILPQGGNQPQHF. DNA for the CDR3: TGTGCCAGTAGTATCCTCCCGCAGGGGGGCAATCAGCCCCAGCATTTT.

This rearrangement joins TRBV27 to TRBJ2-1, with 8 bases matching TRBD2. Trimming at V came to 3 bases and at J to 3 bases, leaving 4 bases not matched to a gene. In germline, CDR1 is MNHEY, CDR2 SMNVEV (reference sequence). The CDR3 length is 15 residues. The CDR3: CASSLWTSLYNEQFF. In DNA form, the CDR3 reads TGTGCCAGCAGTTTGTGGACTAGCCTCTACAATGAGCAGTTCTTC.

The chain links TRBV19 to TRBJ2-2, with a possible D match to TRBD2 (6 bases). V was trimmed by 6 bases and J by 6 bases, leaving 11 bases between them. CDR1 is LNHDA, CDR2 SQIVND, per germline (reference sequence). The CDR3 length is 13 residues. CDR3 residues: CASRGGGPGELFF. For the CDR3, the DNA is TGTGCCAGTAGGGGAGGCGGACCCGGGGAGCTGTTTTTT. Variable domain in full (rest from reference TRBV19 and TRBJ2-2): DGGITQSPKYLFRKEGQNVTLSCEQNLNHDAMYWYRQDPGQGLRLIYYSQIVNDFQKGDIAEGYSVSREKKESFPLTVTSAQKNPTAFYLCASRGGGPGELFFGEGSRLTVL.

The rearrangement joins TRBV9 to TRBJ2-3; D is possibly TRBD1 (6 bases). The CDR3 runs to 15 residues. In germline, CDR1 is SGDLS, CDR2 YYNGEE. V lost 0 bases and J lost 2, with 10 bases in between. The CDR3 reads CASSVGGQPTDTQYF. CDR3 sequence (DNA): TGTGCCAGCAGCGTAGGAGGACAGCCCACAGATACGCAGTATTTT.

This chain uses TRBV29-1 with TRBJ1-6; D gene unclear. Germline V CDR1 and CDR2: SQVTM, ANQGSEA. Trimming left V 5 bases short and J 14 bases short, with 13 bases between. The CDR3 is 11 amino acids. CDR3 bases: TGCAGCGTTTTTATCCGTGGAGCCCTCCACTTT. Its protein product is CSVFIRGALHF.

The chain carries TRBV5-1 and TRBJ2-1; 13 bases match TRBD2. Germline V lookup: CDR1 SGHRS, CDR2 YFSETQ. CDR3 length: 16 amino acids. V lost 3 bases to trimming and J lost 7 bases; unmatched junction nucleotides: 7. CDR3 sequence: CASSSPGLAGLNEQFF. The CDR3 bases are TGCGCCAGCAGCTCCCCGGGACTAGCGGGATTGAATGAGCAGTTCTTC.

This sequence joins TRBV3-1 (or the pseudogene TRBV3-2) and TRBJ2-1; the D is unclear. CDR3 length: 12 residues. CDR1 LGHDT and CDR2 YNNKEL come from the germline V gene (reference sequence). Trimming stripped 3 bases from V and 9 bases from J, with 9 bases between. The DNA for the CDR3 is TGTGCCAGCAGCCAGCTAGGTTCTGAGCAGTTCTTC. This translates into CASSQLGSEQFF.

The chain recombines TRBV18 with TRBJ1-4; TRBD1 matches at 7 bases. This CDR3 region has 13 residues. With V trimmed by 6 bases and J by 7 bases, 5 bases remained unmatched. The germline gives CDR1 KGHSH, CDR2 LQKENI. CDR3: CASSPGTAEKLFF. The DNA of the CDR3 is TGTGCCAGCTCGCCGGGGACAGCTGAAAAACTGTTTTTT.

V is TRBV5-1 and J is TRBJ1-6, with 7 bases aligning to TRBD1. The junction had 16 bases not matched to a gene; V was cut back by 0 bases and J by 7 bases. The CDR3 contains 19 residues. CDR1 and CDR2 (germline): SGHRS, YFSETQ. This CDR3 reads CASSLDFAVQGKGNSPLHF. In nucleotides, the CDR3 is TGCGCCAGCAGCTTGGATTTCGCGGTACAGGGGAAAGGGAATTCACCCCTCCACTTT.

The genes are TRBV5-4 and TRBJ2-7, with D possibly matching TRBD1 (6 bases). Germline V CDR1 and CDR2: SGHNT, YYREEE (reference sequence). V was pared by 4 bases and J by 5 bases, with 13 bases between. The CDR3 spans 13 residues. Written as DNA, the CDR3 is TGTGCCAGCAGCGCGGCTACAGGGAACGAGCAGTACTTC. Translation: CASSAATGNEQYF.

This clone was counted between two and nine times. The chain combines TRBV7-2 with TRBJ2-1, with 7 positions matching TRBD2. The germline V gene encodes CDR1 SGHTA and CDR2 FQGNSA. J gave up 6 bases and V 1 base, and 0 bases lay outside the gene matches. The CDR3 spans 13 residues. CDR3 nucleotides: TGTGCCAGCAGCTTAGAGCGGGGCAATGAGCAGTTCTTC. Residues: CASSLERGNEQFF.

The chain links TRBV27 to TRBJ2-5; 12 bases map to TRBD1. After removal of 4 bases from V and 5 bases from J, the junction contained 8 bases not matched to a gene. CDR3 length: 16 amino acids. Germline lookup yields CDR1 MNHEY and CDR2 SMNVEV (reference sequence). CDR3 protein: CASSSGQGATGETQYF. DNA of the CDR3: TGTGCCAGCAGTTCGGGACAGGGGGCTACGGGGGAGACCCAGTACTTC.

The J gene is TRBJ1-3, the V gene TRBV18, with D possibly TRBD1 on 5 matching bases. Germline values: CDR1 KGHSH, CDR2 LQKENI. The CDR3 contains 12 residues. Trimming shortened V by 0 bases and J by 14 bases, and 11 bases separated the two germline ends. In DNA, the CDR3 is TGTGCCAGCTCACCACCTGGGGCATCCTTATATTTT. Its protein product is CASSPPGASLYF.

The chain has TRBV11-2 and TRBJ2-7; D is uncertain. CDR1 is SGHAT, CDR2 FQNNGV, per germline. V lost 1 base to trimming and J lost 6 bases, with 13 bases between them. CDR3 length: 14 amino acids. The CDR3 DNA reads as TGTGCCAGCAGCTTAGGTACTATGGGTTTCGAGCAGTACTTC. This encodes CASSLGTMGFEQYF.

The chain carries TRBV7-9 and TRBJ2-5; D not certain. The germline V gene has CDR1 SEHNR and CDR2 FQNEAQ (reference sequence). This CDR3 is built from 14 residues. Trimming pared 2 bases from V and 5 bases from J, leaving 12 bases between. The chain's CDR3 is CASSLKLLWETQYF. The CDR3 DNA reads as TGTGCCAGCAGCTTAAAACTATTGTGGGAGACCCAGTACTTC.

The rearrangement links TRBV25-1 to TRBJ2-3, with D perhaps matching TRBD1 (5 bases). The CDR3 spans 14 residues. The V gene lost 0 bases and the J gene lost 10 bases, with 14 bases spanning the gap. The germline V gene encodes CDR1 MGHDK and CDR2 SYGVNS. The CDR3 spells CASSEYPQGSSQYF. The CDR3 coding sequence is TGTGCCAGCAGTGAATACCCTCAGGGTTCTTCGCAGTATTTT.

The chain links TRBV5-6 to TRBJ2-5; TRBD2 is a possible D gene (6 bases). The germline V gene encodes CDR1 SGHDT and CDR2 YYEEEE. The CDR3 consists of 16 residues. Trimming cost V 3 bases and J 4 bases, with 19 bases left between them. The CDR3 region is CASSYVSRERGETQYF. As DNA, the CDR3 is TGTGCCAGCAGCTATGTCTCACGGGAGAGGGGAGAGACCCAGTACTTC. Complete variable domain (other parts from reference TRBV5-6 and TRBJ2-5): DAGVTQSPTHLIKTRGQQVTLRCSPKSGHDTVSWYQQALGQGPQFIFQYYEEEERQRGNFPDRFSGHQFPNYSSELNVNALLLGDSALYLCASSYVSRERGETQYFGPGTRLLVL.

The rearrangement joins TRBV2 to TRBJ2-3, with TRBD2 matching 7 bases. V lost 3 bases to trimming and J lost 5 bases; unmatched junction nucleotides: 2. The germline V gene encodes CDR1 SNHLY and CDR2 FYNNEI. There are 13 residues in the CDR3. In nucleotides, the CDR3 is TGTGCCAGCAGTGACGGGGGGAGAGATACGCAGTATTTT. Amino acids: CASSDGGRDTQYF.

This sequence joins TRBV5-1 and TRBJ1-1; unclear D gene. The CDR3 spans 15 residues. V was trimmed by 4 bases and J by 1 base, leaving 14 bases between them. The germline gives CDR1 SGHRS, CDR2 YFSETQ. CDR3 DNA sequence: TGCGCCAGCAGCCTCCGGGATCACGGGAACACTGAAGCTTTCTTT. This translates into CASSLRDHGNTEAFF.

This chain connects TRBV3-1 (or the pseudogene TRBV3-2) to TRBJ1-1, with TRBD1 matching 8 bases. The V gene end was trimmed by 6 bases and the J gene end by 4 bases; junction bases not matched to a gene: 1. The CDR3 is made up of 12 amino acids. Germline assignment: CDR1 LGHDT and CDR2 YNNKEL (reference sequence). The chain's CDR3 is CASRTGATEAFF. In nucleotides, the CDR3 is TGTGCCAGCAGGACAGGGGCCACTGAAGCTTTCTTT.

This chain joins TRBV7-2 and TRBJ1-3, with D unclear. Germline V gives CDR1 SGHTA, CDR2 FQGNSA. This CDR3 is built from 16 residues. V lost 7 bases and J lost 1, with 17 bases in between. The CDR3 DNA follows: TGTGCCAGCACCTTTCAGTCGTGGACTTCTGGAAACACCATATATTTT. The encoded protein is CASTFQSWTSGNTIYF.

CDR3 residues: CASKANRENNEQFF. CDR3 sequence (DNA): TGCGCCAGCAAGGCAAACAGGGAGAACAATGAGCAGTTCTTC. This chain joins TRBV5-1 and TRBJ2-1; a weak D match, TRBD1 (6 bases). The CDR3 has 14 residues. Between the trimmed V and J ends, which lost 6 bases and 5 bases, there was a span of 15 bases. CDR1 and CDR2 from the germline V gene are SGHRS and YFSETQ.

The rearrangement uses TRBV28 and TRBJ2-6, with TRBD2 identical over 13 bases. With V trimmed by 2 bases and J by 4 bases, 2 bases remained unmatched. CDR1 MDHEN and CDR2 SYDVKM come from the germline V gene. The CDR3 runs to 17 residues. The CDR3 reads CASSLGLAGAGANVLTF. As DNA, the CDR3 is TGTGCCAGCAGTTTAGGACTAGCGGGAGCAGGGGCCAACGTCCTGACTTTC.

The chain carries TRBV30 and TRBJ1-2, with 9 bases aligning to TRBD1. There are 14 residues in the CDR3. The junction had 6 bases not matched to a gene; V was cut back by 2 bases and J by 5 bases. Germline loops: CDR1 GTSNPN, CDR2 SVGIG (reference sequence). CDR3 nucleotide sequence: TGTGCCTGGAGTACAGGGGGCGCGGAGTATGGCTACACCTTC. Its protein product is CAWSTGGAEYGYTF.

This CDR3 reads CASSLEQGPNTEAFF. CDR3 nucleotides: TGTGCCAGCAGCTTGGAACAGGGCCCCAACACTGAAGCTTTCTTT. This sequence joins TRBV7-9 and TRBJ1-1, with D perhaps TRBD1 (6 bases). Trimming removed 3 bases at V and 2 bases at J, with 13 bases between. The V gene's germline CDR1 is SEHNR and CDR2 FQNEAQ (reference sequence). The CDR3 runs 15 residues.

In nucleotides, the CDR3 is TGTGCCAGCAGTTATAACTCATTCCATGGCTACACCTTC. It translates to CASSYNSFHGYTF. The V call is TRBV6-5, the J call TRBJ1-2; D not resolved. The CDR3 runs 13 residues. Trimming removed 3 bases at V and 6 bases at J, with 11 bases between. Germline-derived CDR1 and CDR2 are MNHEY and SVGAGI.

The chain links TRBV27 to TRBJ2-3; the D gene is possibly TRBD2 (5 bases). Germline V gene lookup returns CDR1 MNHEY and CDR2 SMNVEV (reference sequence). There are 14 residues in the CDR3. V lost 3 bases and J lost 0, with 7 bases in between. Here the CDR3 reads CASSFTRSTDTQYF. The CDR3 nucleotides are TGTGCCAGCAGTTTCACTAGAAGCACAGATACGCAGTATTTT.

The gene calls are TRBV4-1 and TRBJ2-1, with 7 bases fitting TRBD2. Germline V gives CDR1 MGHRA, CDR2 YSYEKL. The V segment lost 0 bases and the J segment 8 bases; nucleotides outside the gene matches: 7. This CDR3 is 15 amino acids long. For the CDR3, the DNA is TGCGCCAGCAGCCAAGATAGGACTAGTGGTGATGAGCAGTTCTTC. Translation gives CASSQDRTSGDEQFF.

This clone has more than one count but fewer than ten. The V and J genes are TRBV7-2 and TRBJ2-7, with 8 bases aligning to TRBD1. Trimming removed 2 bases from V and 3 bases from J; junction bases left unmatched: 3. The germline gives CDR1 SGHTA, CDR2 FQGNSA. The CDR3 runs to 14 residues. Written as DNA, the CDR3 is TGTGCCAGCAGCTTATACAGGGGGAACTACGAGCAGTACTTC. It encodes CASSLYRGNYEQYF.